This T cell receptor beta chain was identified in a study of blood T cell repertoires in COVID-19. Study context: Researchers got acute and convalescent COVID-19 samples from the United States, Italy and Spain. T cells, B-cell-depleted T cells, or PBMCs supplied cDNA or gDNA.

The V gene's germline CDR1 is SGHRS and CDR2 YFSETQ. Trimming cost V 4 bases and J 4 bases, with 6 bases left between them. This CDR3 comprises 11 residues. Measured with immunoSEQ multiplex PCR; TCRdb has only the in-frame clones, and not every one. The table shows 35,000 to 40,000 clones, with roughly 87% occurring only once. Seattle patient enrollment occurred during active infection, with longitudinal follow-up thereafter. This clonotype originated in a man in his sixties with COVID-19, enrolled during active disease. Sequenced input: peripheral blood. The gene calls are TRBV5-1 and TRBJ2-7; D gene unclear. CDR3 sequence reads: CASSGRYEQYF. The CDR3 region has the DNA TGCGCCAGCAGCGGCAGGTACGAGCAGTACTTC.